The T cell receptor beta chain described here comes from a study of cytomegalovirus exposure and HLA in healthy donors. The CDR3 is 13 residues long. J lost 7 bases, V lost 5 bases, and 7 bases had no gene match. The germline gives CDR1 LNHNV, CDR2 YYDKDF (reference sequence). PCR used 60 Vbeta primers and 13 Jbeta primers. Some clones are missing from TCRdb's copy, which holds only in-frame ones; the method was immunoSEQ multiplex PCR. This sample yields around 100,000 clones, of which around 70% are seen a single time; approximately 9% belongs to the top ten. Whole-study findings and limits: By a later analysis, the bulk of CMV-associated TCR beta chains appeared HLA-restricted. Testing in vitro showed three CMV-associated chains specific for CMV antigens.

With regard to this clone: Its antigen is not identified.

The chain couples TRBV15 to TRBJ1-2; 7 nucleotides line up with TRBD1. The sequenced sample consisted of PBMCs. The TCR originated in a man aged 25 to 40 in good health and CMV-seropositive. CDR3 amino acids: CATSLTGITGYTF. In nucleotides, the CDR3 is TGTGCCACCAGCTTGACAGGGATCACTGGCTACACCTTC.